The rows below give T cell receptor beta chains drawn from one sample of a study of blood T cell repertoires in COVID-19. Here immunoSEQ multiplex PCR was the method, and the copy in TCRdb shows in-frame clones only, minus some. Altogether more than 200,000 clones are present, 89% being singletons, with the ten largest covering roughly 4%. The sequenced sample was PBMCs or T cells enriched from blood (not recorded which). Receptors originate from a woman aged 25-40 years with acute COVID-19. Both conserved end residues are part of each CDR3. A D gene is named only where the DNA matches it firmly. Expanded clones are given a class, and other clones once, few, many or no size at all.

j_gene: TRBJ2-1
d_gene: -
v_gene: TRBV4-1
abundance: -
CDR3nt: TGCGCCAGCAGCCAGGGGTCGCAGGGCACCTACAATGAGCAGTTCTTC
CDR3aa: CASSQGSQGTYNEQFF

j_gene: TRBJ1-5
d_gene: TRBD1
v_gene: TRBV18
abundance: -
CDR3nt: TGTGCCAGCTCACCAATAGGGGGCGGCCCCCCAGGGAATCAGCCCCAGCATTTT
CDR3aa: CASSPIGGGPPGNQPQHF

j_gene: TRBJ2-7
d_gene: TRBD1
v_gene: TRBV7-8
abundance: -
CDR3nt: TGTGCCAGCAGCCGGACAGGGGTCCACGAGCAGTACTTC
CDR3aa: CASSRTGVHEQYF

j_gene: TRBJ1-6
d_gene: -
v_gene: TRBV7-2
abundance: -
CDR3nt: TGTGCCAGCAGCACCGCGAGGGTCACTCATTCACCCCTCCACTTT
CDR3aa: CASSTARVTHSPLHF

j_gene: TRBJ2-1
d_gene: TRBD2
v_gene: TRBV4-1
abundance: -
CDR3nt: TGCGCCAGCAGCCACAGCGGGGGCGATACATACAATGAGCAGTTCTTC
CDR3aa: CASSHSGGDTYNEQFF

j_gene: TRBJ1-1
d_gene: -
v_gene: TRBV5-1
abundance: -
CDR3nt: TGCGCCAGCAGCCTCACAGGGAGCACTGAAGCTTTCTTT
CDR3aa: CASSLTGSTEAFF

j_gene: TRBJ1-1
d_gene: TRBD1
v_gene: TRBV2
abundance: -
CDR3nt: TGTGCCAGCCAGGGACAGGGGACCACTGAAGCTTTCTTT
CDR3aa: CASQGQGTTEAFF

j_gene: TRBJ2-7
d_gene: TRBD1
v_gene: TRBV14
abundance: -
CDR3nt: TGTGCCAGCAGCCAAATCACAGGGGGATACGAGCAGTACTTC
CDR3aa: CASSQITGGYEQYF

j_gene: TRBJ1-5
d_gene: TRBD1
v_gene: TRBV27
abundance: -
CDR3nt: TGTGCCAGCAGTTCGGGACAGTATAGCAATCAGCCCCAGCATTTT
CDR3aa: CASSSGQYSNQPQHF

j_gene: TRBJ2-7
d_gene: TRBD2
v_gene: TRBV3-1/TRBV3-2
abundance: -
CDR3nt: TGTGCCAGCAGGGCCCCGGGGGGAAGCAACGAGCAGTACTTC
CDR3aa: CASRAPGGSNEQYF

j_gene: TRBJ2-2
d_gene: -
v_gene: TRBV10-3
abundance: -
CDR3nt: TGTGCCATCAGTGAGTTTCAGGAGAACACCGGGGAGCTGTTTTTT
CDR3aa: CAISEFQENTGELFF

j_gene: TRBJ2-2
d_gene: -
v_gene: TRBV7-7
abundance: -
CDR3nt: TGTGCCAGCAGCCCTTTGGCAGGGCTGACCGGGGAGCTGTTTTTT
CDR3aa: CASSPLAGLTGELFF

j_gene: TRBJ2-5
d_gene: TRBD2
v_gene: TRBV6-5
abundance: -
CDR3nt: TGTGCCAGCAGAGCGGGGGGGCTGGAGACCCAGTACTTC
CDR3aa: CASRAGGLETQYF

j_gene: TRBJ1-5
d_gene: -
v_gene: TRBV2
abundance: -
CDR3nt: TGTGCCAGCGGGACACCAGGTCCAAATCAGCCCCAGCATTTT
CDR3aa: CASGTPGPNQPQHF

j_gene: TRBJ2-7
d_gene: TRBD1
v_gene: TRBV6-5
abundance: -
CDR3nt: TGTGCCAGCAGTCCGGGACAGGGAGGCTTCTACGAGCAGTACTTC
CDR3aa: CASSPGQGGFYEQYF

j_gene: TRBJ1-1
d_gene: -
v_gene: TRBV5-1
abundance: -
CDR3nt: TGCGCCAGCAGCACACTCGCGGGGGGTATCACTGAAGCTTTCTTT
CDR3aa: CASSTLAGGITEAFF

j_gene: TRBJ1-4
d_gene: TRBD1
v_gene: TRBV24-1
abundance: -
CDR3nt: TGTGCCACCGAGGCACACAGGGGTAGCGAAAAACTGTTTTTT
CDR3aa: CATEAHRGSEKLFF

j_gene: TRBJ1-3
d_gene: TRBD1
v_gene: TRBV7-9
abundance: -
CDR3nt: TGTGGTCAGGGGGCCGATGGAAACACCATATATTTT
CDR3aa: CGQGADGNTIYF

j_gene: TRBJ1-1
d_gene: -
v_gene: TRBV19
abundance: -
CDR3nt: TGTGCCAGTACAGGGCGGGAGGGAACTGAAGCTTTCTTT
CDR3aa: CASTGREGTEAFF

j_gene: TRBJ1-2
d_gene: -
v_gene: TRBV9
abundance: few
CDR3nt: TGTGCCAGCACCCTCCCCGGCTATGGCTACACCTTC
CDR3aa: CASTLPGYGYTF

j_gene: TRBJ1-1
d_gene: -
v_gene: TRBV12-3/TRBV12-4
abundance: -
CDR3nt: TGTGCCAGCAGTATCGGACAGAACACTGAAGCTTTCTTT
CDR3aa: CASSIGQNTEAFF

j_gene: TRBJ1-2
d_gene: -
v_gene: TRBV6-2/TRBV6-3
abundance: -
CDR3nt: TGTGCCAGCAGTAGCAGGGTCGGCTACACCTTC
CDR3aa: CASSSRVGYTF

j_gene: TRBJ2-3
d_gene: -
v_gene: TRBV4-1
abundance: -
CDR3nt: TGCGCCAGCAGCCACAAAGAGGGCGCAGATACGCAGTATTTT
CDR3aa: CASSHKEGADTQYF

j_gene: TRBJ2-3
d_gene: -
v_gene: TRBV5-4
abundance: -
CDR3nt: TGTGCCAGCCACGGGGAGTTGATTCCTCCCGCTCCGGATACGCAGTATTTT
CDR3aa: CASHGELIPPAPDTQYF

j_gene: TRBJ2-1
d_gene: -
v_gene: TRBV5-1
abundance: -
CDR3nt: TGCGCCAGCAGCTTGGAAGGGAGCTCCTACAATGAGCAGTTCTTC
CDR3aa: CASSLEGSSYNEQFF

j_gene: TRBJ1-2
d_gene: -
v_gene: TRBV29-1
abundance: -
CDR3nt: TGCAGCGGCGAGACAGACTATGGCTACACCTTC
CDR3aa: CSGETDYGYTF

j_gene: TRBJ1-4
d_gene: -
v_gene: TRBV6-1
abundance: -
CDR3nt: TGTGCCAGCAGTGAAGGAAGGGACAAACTTAATGAAAAACTGTTTTTT
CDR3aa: CASSEGRDKLNEKLFF

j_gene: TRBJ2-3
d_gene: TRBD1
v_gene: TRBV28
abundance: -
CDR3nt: TGTGCCAGCAGTTTAGAGGGGACAGCACAGAAAGGTACGCAGTATTTT
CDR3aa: CASSLEGTAQKGTQYF

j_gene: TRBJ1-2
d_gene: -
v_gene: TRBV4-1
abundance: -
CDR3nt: TGCGCCAGCAGCCAAAACAGCAACGGGGAATGGGGCTACACCTTC
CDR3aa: CASSQNSNGEWGYTF

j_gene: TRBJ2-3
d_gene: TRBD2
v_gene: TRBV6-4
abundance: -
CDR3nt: TGTGCCAGCAGCGGGGGGGCGGAAGATACGCAGTATTTT
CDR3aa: CASSGGAEDTQYF

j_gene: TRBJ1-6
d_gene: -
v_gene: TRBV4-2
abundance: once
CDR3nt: TGTGCCAGCAGCCTCGTAACAGATAATTCACCCCTCCACTTT
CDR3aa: CASSLVTDNSPLHF

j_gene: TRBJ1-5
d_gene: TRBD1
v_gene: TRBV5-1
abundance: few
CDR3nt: TGCGCCAGCAGCTTGGGGACAGGGGTCCGGCATTTT
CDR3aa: CASSLGTGVRHF

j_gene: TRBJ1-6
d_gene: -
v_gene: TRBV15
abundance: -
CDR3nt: TGTGCCACCAGCACCACCCCCCGGCAGGGGAGTAATTCACCCCTCCACTTT
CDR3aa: CATSTTPRQGSNSPLHF

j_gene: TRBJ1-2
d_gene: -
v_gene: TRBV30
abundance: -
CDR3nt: TGTGCCTGGAGTGGTATTTCTTTGGGAGGGACCTATGGCTACACCTTC
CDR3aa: CAWSGISLGGTYGYTF

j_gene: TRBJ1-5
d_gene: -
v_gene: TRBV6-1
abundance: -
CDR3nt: TGTGCCAGCAGTGACGGGGGTGCTTCACGTCAGCCCCAGCATTTT
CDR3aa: CASSDGGASRQPQHF

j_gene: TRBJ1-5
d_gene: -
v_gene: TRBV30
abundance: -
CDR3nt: TGTGCCTGGATGTCCGCCACAGGGATCAATCAGCCCCAGCATTTT
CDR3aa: CAWMSATGINQPQHF

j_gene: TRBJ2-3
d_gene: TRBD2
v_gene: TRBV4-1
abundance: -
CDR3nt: TGCGCCAGCAGCCAACCTAGGGGAGCGGGGGGGACGGGTCATACGCAGTATTTT
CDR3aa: CASSQPRGAGGTGHTQYF

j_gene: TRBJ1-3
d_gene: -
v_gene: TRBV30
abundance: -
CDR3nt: TGTGCCTGGGCTTTTGGCGCGCGGGGAAACACCATATATTTT
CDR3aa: CAWAFGARGNTIYF